A single sample is the source of the 29 T cell receptor beta chains below, sequenced in a study of T cell repertoires in cytomegalovirus infection (dated by TCRdb to about 2019). Sequencing was performed on an Illumina HiSeq 1500. TCRdb ran its own pipeline on the public reads, namely fastp trimming at Q25 and MiXCR clone calling, and kept in-frame beta chains. CDR3 protein sequences are deduplicated, and each keeps its most common genes and DNA. This sample has about 500,000 distinct CDR3 sequences in its table, and roughly a third of those were observed once. Roughly 15% of the sample is taken by the ten largest. This sample's treatment or condition label indicates: in vitro stimulation with specific CMV peptide epitopes to enrich CMV-specific T cells. These receptors have no identified antigens. The sample in question was cultured PBMCs, obtained from culture after CMV antigen stimulation. The receptors stem from a human donor in good health (CMV status not recorded). Some clones in this sample may be carry-over from other donors' samples.

The table lists this clonotype with a few counts. The chain carries TRBV28 and TRBJ2-2; 12 bases fit TRBD1. CDR1 and CDR2 (germline): MDHEN, SYDVKM. This CDR3 has 16 amino acids. J was trimmed by 5 bases and V by 9 bases; bases with no gene match: 10. This CDR3 reads CARDPGTGGSTGELFF. The CDR3 DNA reads as TGTGCCAGGGACCCGGGGACAGGGGGCAGTACCGGGGAGCTGTTTTTT.

The chain recombines TRBV10-3 with TRBJ1-2; TRBD1 matches at 10 bases. CDR1 and CDR2 (germline): ENHRY, SYGVKD. V trimming: 4 bases; J trimming: 8 bases; junction bases outside the gene matches: 13. This CDR3 has 16 amino acids. In nucleotides, the CDR3 is TGTGCCATCAGTGTAAACCCAACCGGGACAGGGGCCGGCTACACCTTC. Its protein is CAISVNPTGTGAGYTF.

This chain connects TRBV7-4 to TRBJ2-1; 12 bases agree with TRBD2. The CDR3 has 14 amino acids. Trimming at V came to 9 bases and at J to 5 bases, leaving 5 bases not matched to a gene. Germline loops: CDR1 SGHVT, CDR2 SQSDAQ. CDR3 nucleotides: TGTGCCAGGGGACGGACTAGCGGGGACAATGAGCAGTTCTTC. Protein product: CARGRTSGDNEQFF.

The chain couples TRBV10-1 to TRBJ2-7; no reliable D call. Trimming removed 7 bases from V and 7 bases from J, with 35 bases in between. The germline V gene has CDR1 WNHNN and CDR2 SYGVQD (reference sequence). The CDR3 is 19 amino acids. The CDR3 protein is CASKLVSEVTDGSVGEQYV. The CDR3 DNA sequence: TGCGCCAGCAAGTTGGTCTCGGAAGTGACGGACGGGTCAGTTGGAGAGCAGTACGTC.

V and J are TRBV28 and TRBJ2-3; D not certain. The CDR3 has 15 residues. Germline V lookup: CDR1 MDHEN, CDR2 SYDVKM. Trimming removed 3 bases from V and 1 base from J, with 11 bases in between. The CDR3 nucleotides read TGTGCCAGCAGTTTGGAACTTGGGGGCACAGATACGCAGTATTTT. Translated, it gives CASSLELGGTDTQYF. Full variable domain (remainder filled in from reference TRBV28 and TRBJ2-3): DVKVTQSSRYLVKRTGEKVFLECVQDMDHENMFWYRQDPGLGLRLIYFSYDVKMKEKGDIPEGYSVSREKKERFSLILESASTNQTSMYLCASSLELGGTDTQYFGPGTRLTVL.

In its sample, this clonotype was seen a few times. This chain uses TRBV6-2 or TRBV6-3 with TRBJ1-5; weak D call: TRBD1 (5 bases). This CDR3 has 13 amino acids. Germline V lookup: CDR1 MNHEY, CDR2 SVGEGT. Between the trimmed V and J ends, which lost 6 bases and 5 bases, there was a span of 11 bases. CDR3 in DNA: TGTGCCAGCAGGCCTAAAGGGGATCAGCCCCAGCATTTT. Its protein product is CASRPKGDQPQHF.

This clonotype was seen more than once but under ten times. The V gene is TRBV20-1, the J gene TRBJ1-3; D ambiguous. The CDR3 totals 16 residues. Per germline, CDR1 DFQATT and CDR2 SNEGSKA (reference sequence). V lost 4 bases and J 0 bases, leaving 16 bases between the germline ends. The CDR3: CSAKGPARSSGNTIYF. In nucleotides, the CDR3 is TGCAGTGCTAAAGGGCCGGCGCGCAGCTCTGGAAACACCATATATTTT.

In this sample, this clonotype turned up a few times. This rearrangement joins TRBV9 to TRBJ2-4; tentative D call: TRBD1 (6 bases). Trimming left V 2 bases short and J 13 bases short, with 28 bases between. The length of the CDR3 is 17 residues. Germline values: CDR1 SGDLS, CDR2 YYNGEE. The CDR3 here is CASSVGDTKHYREPQYF. In nucleotides, the CDR3 is TGTGCCAGCAGCGTTGGGGACACAAAACATTACAGGGAACCCCAGTACTTC.

This clonotype was recorded only once. The chain is built from TRBV20-1 and TRBJ2-3; D is undetermined. The CDR3 sequence is 13 residues long. Germline lookup yields CDR1 DFQATT and CDR2 SNEGSKA (reference sequence). Trimming took off 0 bases at V and 2 bases at J, with 6 bases between the two ends. CDR3 sequence: CSARDTLTDTQYF. In DNA, the CDR3 is TGCAGTGCTAGAGATACCCTCACAGATACGCAGTATTTT.

This clonotype came up a few times. The rearrangement uses TRBV4-3 and TRBJ2-2, with no clear D. The CDR3 extends over 14 amino acids. Trimming stripped 0 bases from V and 6 bases from J, with 8 bases between. CDR1 and CDR2 from the germline V gene are LGHNA and YSLEER. In DNA form, the CDR3 reads TGCGCCAGCAGCCAAGATCGTAGGTCCGGGGAGCTGTTTTTT. Protein product: CASSQDRRSGELFF.

This clonotype has a count of ten or more. The chain carries TRBV7-2 and TRBJ1-1; D ambiguous. Trimming left V 4 bases short and J 3 bases short, with 15 bases between. Germline CDR1 reads SGHTA; CDR2 reads FQGNSA. The CDR3 spans 15 residues. The chain's CDR3 is CASSSSIFGYTEAFF. The CDR3 nucleotides read TGTGCCAGCAGCTCCAGTATTTTCGGGTACACTGAAGCTTTCTTT. The whole variable domain, remainder taken from reference TRBV7-2 and TRBJ1-1, is GAGVSQSPSNKVTEKGKDVELRCDPISGHTALYWYRQSLGQGLEFLIYFQGNSAPDKSGLPSDRFSAERTGGSVSTLTIQRTQQEDSAVYLCASSSSIFGYTEAFFGQGTRLTVV.

The CDR3 sequence: CASTSQGQGREEQYF. DNA for the CDR3: TGTGCCAGCACGTCCCAGGGACAGGGGAGGGAGGAGCAGTACTTC. The chain links TRBV28 to TRBJ2-7, with 10 positions matching TRBD1. CDR3 size: 15 residues. Germline CDR1 reads MDHEN; CDR2 reads SYDVKM. Trimming removed 7 bases from V and 7 bases from J; junction bases left unmatched: 13.

This clonotype was picked up a small number of times. CDR3 residues: CASRGRRVAAGANVLTF. The CDR3 nucleotides read TGTGCCAGCCGGGGGAGGCGGGTAGCGGCTGGGGCCAACGTCCTGACTTTC. The gene calls are TRBV19 and TRBJ2-6; D may be TRBD2 (6 bases). The CDR3 extends over 17 amino acids. Germline V gene data show CDR1 as LNHDA and CDR2 as SQIVND (reference sequence). The V end lost 9 bases, the J end lost 2 bases, and 20 bases lay between the germline ends.

This clonotype was counted at least ten times. The CDR3 coding sequence is TGTGCCAGCAGCCCTCCAGGGGTCCCGAACACTGAAGCTTTCTTT. Encoded protein: CASSPPGVPNTEAFF. The chain uses TRBV7-2 and TRBJ1-1; tentative D call: TRBD1 (6 bases). This CDR3 is built from 15 residues. The germline CDR1 and CDR2 sequences are SGHTA and FQGNSA. Deletions cut 5 bases from V and 1 base from J, with 14 bases between.

There are many counts of this clonotype. The rearrangement uses TRBV2 and TRBJ2-7; no reliable D call. This CDR3 is 15 amino acids long. The V end lost 7 bases, the J end lost 0 bases, and 16 bases lay between the germline ends. Germline loops: CDR1 SNHLY, CDR2 FYNNEI. CDR3 DNA sequence: TGTGCCAGCACCCAGCAAAGGTCCATCTCCTACGAGCAGTACTTC. Its translation: CASTQQRSISYEQYF.

The rearrangement joins TRBV6-2 or TRBV6-3 to TRBJ2-5, with 9 positions matching TRBD2. Germline CDR1 is MNHEY and CDR2 is SVGEGT. The length of the CDR3 is 16 residues. Trimming at V came to 6 bases and at J to 3 bases, leaving 11 bases not matched to a gene. Written as DNA, the CDR3 is TGTGCCAGCAGAGACCCTAGCGGGATAGGTAAAGAGACCCAGTACTTC. Translating gives CASRDPSGIGKETQYF.

The CDR3 sequence: CASSITLAGAITDTQYF. The CDR3 bases are TGTGCCAGTAGTATAACGCTAGCGGGAGCCATCACAGATACGCAGTATTTT. The chain combines TRBV19 with TRBJ2-3; 10 bases fit TRBD2. This CDR3 region has 17 residues. Trimming took 2 bases from V and 2 from J; bases not matched to a gene: 7. Germline V CDR1 and CDR2: LNHDA, SQIVND (reference sequence).

This clonotype has ten or more counts. The genes are TRBV7-8 and TRBJ1-1; no clear D. V lost 2 bases to trimming and J lost 1 base, with 11 bases between them. CDR1 is SGHVS and CDR2 is FQNEAQ in the germline V gene. This CDR3 is 15 amino acids long. In DNA, the CDR3 is TGTGCCAGCAGCTTAAAGGTCAGAACGAACACTGAAGCTTTCTTT. It specifies CASSLKVRTNTEAFF. The whole variable domain, filled in from reference TRBV7-8 and TRBJ1-1, reads GAGVSQSPRYKVAKRGQDVALRCDPISGHVSLFWYQQALGQGPEFLTYFQNEAQLDKSGLPSDRFFAERPEGSVSTLKIQRTQQEDSAVYLCASSLKVRTNTEAFFGQGTRLTVV.

V gene TRBV6-5 combines with J gene TRBJ1-5; 8 nucleotides line up with TRBD1. This CDR3 is 18 amino acids long. Germline V CDR1 and CDR2: MNHEY, SVGAGI. V was clipped by 4 bases and J by 2 bases; unmatched bases: 13. The CDR3 loop reads CASSFSWTGRLGNQPQHF. The CDR3 nucleotides read TGTGCCAGCAGTTTCTCATGGACAGGGCGACTCGGCAATCAGCCCCAGCATTTT.

The rearrangement uses TRBV10-3 and TRBJ2-3; 7 bases map to TRBD2. This CDR3 spans 15 amino acids. Trimming removed 4 bases from V and 1 base from J; junction bases left unmatched: 5. The germline V gene encodes CDR1 ENHRY and CDR2 SYGVKD. DNA of the CDR3: TGTGCCATCAGTGCAAGTAGCGGGCGCACAGATACGCAGTATTTT. Translating it yields CAISASSGRTDTQYF.

This chain joins TRBV19 and TRBJ1-1; D remains ambiguous. The CDR3 runs to 14 residues. Trimming removed 0 bases at V and 4 bases at J, with 9 bases between. CDR1 is LNHDA, CDR2 SQIVND, per germline (reference sequence). CDR3 sequence: CASSIDLKFTEAFF. The CDR3 nucleotides read TGTGCCAGTAGTATAGATCTAAAGTTCACTGAAGCTTTCTTT.

The CDR3 DNA sequence: TGTGCCAGCAGCTTAGCGCTCTTGACAGGGAAGGCAACAGATACGCAGTATTTT. This translates into CASSLALLTGKATDTQYF. The V gene is TRBV7-9, the J gene TRBJ2-3, with TRBD1 matching 7 bases. Looked up from germline, CDR1 is SEHNR and CDR2 is FQNEAQ (reference sequence). J lost 3 bases, V lost 0 bases, and 12 bases had no gene match. The CDR3 is 18 residues long.

The genes are TRBV30 and TRBJ2-1; 8 positions match TRBD2. J was trimmed by 4 bases and V by 7 bases; bases with no gene match: 12. Germline CDR1 GTSNPN, CDR2 SVGIG (reference sequence). The CDR3 has 15 amino acids. CDR3 amino acids: CASSSLAGKYNEQFF. In DNA form, the CDR3 reads TGTGCCTCCTCCTCGCTAGCGGGCAAATACAATGAGCAGTTCTTC.

The chain is built from TRBV7-8 and TRBJ2-4, with D possibly being TRBD1 (5 bases). CDR3 length: 14 residues. The V end was cut by 5 bases, the J end by 5 bases, with 13 bases between. CDR1 and CDR2 from the germline V gene are SGHVS and FQNEAQ. The CDR3 spells CASSHPGLQNIQYF. The DNA for the CDR3 is TGTGCCAGCAGCCACCCAGGGCTCCAAAACATTCAGTACTTC.

Notes on this clonotype: An end of the junction does not agree with germline; a read error may underlie this. The rearrangement links TRBV12-3 or TRBV12-4 to TRBJ1-2, with a tentative D call TRBD1 (6 bases). The CDR3 consists of 13 residues. The DNA for the CDR3 is TGTGCCAGCACCCAGAGACAGGAGGAGTTTATTGCCTTC. This encodes CASTQRQEEFIAF.

This clonotype was seen a few times. The chain employs TRBV28 and TRBJ1-1; D ambiguous. The V end lost 9 bases, the J end lost 3 bases, and 8 bases lay between the germline ends. This CDR3 contains 11 residues. Germline V gene sequence: CDR1 MDHEN, CDR2 SYDVKM. CDR3 nucleotides: TGTGCCAGTACATTATACACTGAAGCTTTCTTT. This sequence encodes CASTLYTEAFF.

The V and J genes are TRBV11-2 and TRBJ2-1; D ambiguous. The ends were cut back, 3 bases at V and 7 bases at J, with 13 bases in the middle. This CDR3 has 14 amino acids. The V gene's germline CDR1 is SGHAT and CDR2 FQNNGV. CDR3 region: CASSFIPPSNEQFF. Written as DNA, the CDR3 is TGTGCCAGCAGCTTTATTCCGCCCTCAAATGAGCAGTTCTTC.

The sample holds a few counts of this clonotype. This rearrangement joins TRBV11-3 to TRBJ2-3, with 10 bases matching TRBD2. With V trimmed by 5 bases and J by 3 bases, 8 bases remained unmatched. From germline, CDR1 is SGHNT and CDR2 YENEEA. This CDR3 has 16 residues. DNA for the CDR3: TGTGCCAGCAGCCACCCGGAGACTAGCGGGACAGATACGCAGTATTTT. Translating gives CASSHPETSGTDTQYF.

The chain couples TRBV7-4 to TRBJ1-1, with a tentative D call TRBD1 (5 bases). The germline CDR1 and CDR2 sequences are SGHVT and SQSDAQ. The CDR3 has 15 amino acids. Deletions cut 2 bases from V and 0 bases from J, with 10 bases between. CDR3 sequence reads: CASSLHGGLNTEAFF. CDR3 in DNA: TGTGCCAGCAGCTTACATGGGGGGTTGAACACTGAAGCTTTCTTT.